Below, 4 T cell receptor beta chains from the same sample are listed, as sequenced in a study of TIL therapy for anti-PD-1-resistant metastatic lung cancer. Time point in this sample: pre-treatment sample, taken before nivolumab and TIL therapy. The libraries were made with immunoSEQ v3. Measured with immunoSEQ multiplex PCR; TCRdb has only the in-frame clones, and not every one. The table shows 50,000 to 65,000 clones, with 81% occurring only once. The source material was blood, sampled at baseline. The origin of the receptors is a person between 30 and 80 years old with non-small cell lung cancer.

The chain uses TRBV15 and TRBJ1-5; D perhaps matches TRBD1 (6 bases). CDR3 length: 15 amino acids. The V gene lost 0 bases and the J gene lost 3 bases, with 9 bases spanning the gap. Per germline, CDR1 LNHNV and CDR2 YYDKDF (reference sequence). CDR3 sequence reads: CATSRDPGDNQPQHF. Here the CDR3 DNA reads TGTGCCACCAGCAGAGATCCAGGGGACAATCAGCCCCAGCATTTT.

This CDR3 is CASRITGTPGFGDTQYF. Here the CDR3 DNA reads TGTGCCAGCAGAATAACCGGGACGCCCGGATTCGGGGATACGCAGTATTTT. J is TRBJ2-3 and V is TRBV4-2; either TRBD1 or TRBD2 may fit D (5 bases each). This CDR3 region has 17 residues. With 6 bases removed from V and 6 bases from J, the gap between germline ends came to 25 bases. Germline assignment: CDR1 LGHNA and CDR2 YNFKEQ.

This clone was counted a few times. The J gene is TRBJ1-5, the V gene TRBV28, with TRBD1 as a possible D gene (5 bases). Germline values: CDR1 MDHEN, CDR2 SYDVKM. The CDR3 is 17 residues long. The ends were cut back, 5 bases at V and 0 bases at J, with 17 bases in the middle. CDR3 nucleotide sequence: TGTGCCAGCAGTCCCTGGGGCGGGGCACATAGCAATCAGCCCCAGCATTTT. Translating gives CASSPWGGAHSNQPQHF.

V is TRBV3-1 (or the pseudogene TRBV3-2) and J is TRBJ2-7, with 8 nucleotides matching TRBD2. After removal of 5 bases from V and 6 bases from J, the junction contained 21 bases not matched to a gene. Germline V gives CDR1 LGHDT, CDR2 YNNKEL (reference sequence). This CDR3 comprises 18 residues. The CDR3 DNA is TGTGCCAGCAGCGCCCGGGGGGGGCTAGCCACCGGTAGCTCCGAGCAGTACTTC. This gives the protein CASSARGGLATGSSEQYF.